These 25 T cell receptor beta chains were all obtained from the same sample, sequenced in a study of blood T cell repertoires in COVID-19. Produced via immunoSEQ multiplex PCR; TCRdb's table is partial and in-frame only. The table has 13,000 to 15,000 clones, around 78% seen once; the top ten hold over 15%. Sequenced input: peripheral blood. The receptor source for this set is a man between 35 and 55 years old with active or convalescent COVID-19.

The CDR3 bases are TGTGCCAGCAGTCCCAGGGGGAGCTACACTGAAGCTTTCTTT. Its translation: CASSPRGSYTEAFF. J is TRBJ1-1 and V is TRBV6-2 or TRBV6-3, with 7 bases lining up with TRBD1. With 5 bases clipped from V and 3 bases from J, the junction kept 6 bases outside the gene matches. The germline gives CDR1 MNHEY, CDR2 SVGEGT. The CDR3 has 14 residues.

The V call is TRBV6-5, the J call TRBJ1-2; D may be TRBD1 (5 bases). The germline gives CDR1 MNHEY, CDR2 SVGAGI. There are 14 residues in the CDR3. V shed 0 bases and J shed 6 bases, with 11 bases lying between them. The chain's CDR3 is CASSYSEGVDGYTF. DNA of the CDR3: TGTGCCAGCAGTTACTCGGAAGGGGTGGATGGCTACACCTTC.

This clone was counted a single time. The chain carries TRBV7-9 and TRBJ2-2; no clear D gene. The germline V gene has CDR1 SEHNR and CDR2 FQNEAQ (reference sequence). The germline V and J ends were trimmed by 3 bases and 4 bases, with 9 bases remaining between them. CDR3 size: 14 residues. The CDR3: CASSFGGGTGELFF. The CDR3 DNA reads TGTGCCAGCAGCTTTGGTGGCGGCACCGGGGAGCTGTTTTTT.

The CDR3 spells CSASRLWDPSGGPSSYEQYF. The CDR3 DNA follows: TGCAGTGCTAGTCGCCTCTGGGATCCTAGCGGGGGCCCGAGCTCCTACGAGCAGTACTTC. V is TRBV20-1 and J is TRBJ2-7; the match to TRBD2 covers 10 bases. Germline V CDR1 and CDR2: DFQATT, SNEGSKA (reference sequence). There are 20 residues in the CDR3. With V trimmed by 3 bases and J by 0 bases, 20 bases remained unmatched.

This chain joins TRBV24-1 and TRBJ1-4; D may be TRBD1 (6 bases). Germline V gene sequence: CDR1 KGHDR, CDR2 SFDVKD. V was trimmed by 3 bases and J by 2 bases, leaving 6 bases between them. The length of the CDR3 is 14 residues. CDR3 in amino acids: CATSDQGTNEKLFF. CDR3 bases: TGTGCCACCAGTGATCAGGGGACTAATGAAAAACTGTTTTTT.

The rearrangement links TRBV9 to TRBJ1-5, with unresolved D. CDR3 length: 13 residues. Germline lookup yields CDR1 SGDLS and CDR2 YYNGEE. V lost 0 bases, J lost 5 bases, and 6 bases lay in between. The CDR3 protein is CASSVGEHQPQHF. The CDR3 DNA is TGTGCCAGCAGCGTAGGCGAGCATCAGCCCCAGCATTTT.

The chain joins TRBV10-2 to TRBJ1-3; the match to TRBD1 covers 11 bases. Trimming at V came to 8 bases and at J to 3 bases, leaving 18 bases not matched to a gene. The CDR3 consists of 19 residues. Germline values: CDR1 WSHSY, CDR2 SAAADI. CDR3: CASRGSRDRGLTFGNTIYF. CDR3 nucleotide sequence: TGCGCCAGCCGCGGGAGTCGGGACAGGGGGTTAACTTTTGGAAACACCATATATTTT.

In nucleotides, the CDR3 is TGTGCCAGCAGCTTAGAGCAGGGATCTGGGGAGCTGTTTTTT. Translated: CASSLEQGSGELFF. The chain links TRBV7-2 to TRBJ2-2, with D possibly matching TRBD1 (5 bases). V was shortened by 1 base and J by 8 bases, with 11 bases between the two germline ends. Germline V gene lookup returns CDR1 SGHTA and CDR2 FQGNSA. This CDR3 has 14 residues. The full variable domain, completed using reference TRBV7-2 and TRBJ2-2, is GAGVSQSPSNKVTEKGKDVELRCDPISGHTALYWYRQSLGQGLEFLIYFQGNSAPDKSGLPSDRFSAERTGGSVSTLTIQRTQQEDSAVYLCASSLEQGSGELFFGEGSRLTVL.

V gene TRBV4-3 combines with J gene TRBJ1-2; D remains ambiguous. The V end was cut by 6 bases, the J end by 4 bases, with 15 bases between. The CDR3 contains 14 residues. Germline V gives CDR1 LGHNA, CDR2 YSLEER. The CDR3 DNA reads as TGCGCCAGCAGACATATCGCTGGCACCTATGGCTACACCTTC. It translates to CASRHIAGTYGYTF.

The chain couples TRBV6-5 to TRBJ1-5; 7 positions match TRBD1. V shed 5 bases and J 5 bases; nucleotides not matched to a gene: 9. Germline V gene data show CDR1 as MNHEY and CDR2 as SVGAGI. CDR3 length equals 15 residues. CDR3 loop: CASSHTGVADQPQHF. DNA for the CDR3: TGTGCCAGCAGTCACACAGGGGTCGCGGATCAGCCCCAGCATTTT.

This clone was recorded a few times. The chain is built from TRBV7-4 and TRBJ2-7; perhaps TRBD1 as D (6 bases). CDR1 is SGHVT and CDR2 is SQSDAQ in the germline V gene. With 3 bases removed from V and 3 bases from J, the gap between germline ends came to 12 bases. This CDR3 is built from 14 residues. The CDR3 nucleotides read TGTGCCAGCAGCTTTGTTAGAGGGGGCTACGAGCAGTACTTC. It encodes CASSFVRGGYEQYF.

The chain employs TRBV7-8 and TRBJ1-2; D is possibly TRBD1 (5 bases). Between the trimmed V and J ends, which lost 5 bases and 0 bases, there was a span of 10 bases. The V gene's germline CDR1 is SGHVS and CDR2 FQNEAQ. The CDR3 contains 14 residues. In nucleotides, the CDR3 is TGTGCCAGCAGCGAACAGGCTTCTAACTATGGCTACACCTTC. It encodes CASSEQASNYGYTF.

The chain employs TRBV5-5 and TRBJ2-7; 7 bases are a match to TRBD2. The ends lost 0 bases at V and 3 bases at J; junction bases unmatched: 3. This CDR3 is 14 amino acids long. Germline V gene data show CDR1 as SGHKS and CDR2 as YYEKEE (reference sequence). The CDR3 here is CASSLEAGLYEQYF. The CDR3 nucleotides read TGTGCCAGCAGCTTGGAAGCGGGGCTCTACGAGCAGTACTTC.

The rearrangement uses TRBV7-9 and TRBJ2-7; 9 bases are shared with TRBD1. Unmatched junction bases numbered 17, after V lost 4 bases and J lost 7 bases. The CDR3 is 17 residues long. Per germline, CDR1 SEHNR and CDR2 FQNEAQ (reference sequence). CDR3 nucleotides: TGTGCCAGCAGCTCCTGGCCACCGGGACAGGGCCCGGGGGAGCAGTACTTC. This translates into CASSSWPPGQGPGEQYF.

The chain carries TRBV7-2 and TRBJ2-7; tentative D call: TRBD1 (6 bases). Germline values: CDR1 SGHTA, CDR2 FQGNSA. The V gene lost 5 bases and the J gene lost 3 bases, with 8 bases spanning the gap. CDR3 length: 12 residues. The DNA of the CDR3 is TGTGCCAGCAGCAAGGACAGCTACGAGCAGTACTTC. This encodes CASSKDSYEQYF.

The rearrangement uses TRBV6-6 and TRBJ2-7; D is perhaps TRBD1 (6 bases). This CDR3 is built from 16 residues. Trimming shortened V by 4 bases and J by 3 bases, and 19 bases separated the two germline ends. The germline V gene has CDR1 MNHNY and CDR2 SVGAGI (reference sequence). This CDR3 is CASSSYYRAGFYEQYF. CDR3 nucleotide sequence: TGTGCCAGCAGTTCCTACTACAGGGCTGGATTCTACGAGCAGTACTTC.

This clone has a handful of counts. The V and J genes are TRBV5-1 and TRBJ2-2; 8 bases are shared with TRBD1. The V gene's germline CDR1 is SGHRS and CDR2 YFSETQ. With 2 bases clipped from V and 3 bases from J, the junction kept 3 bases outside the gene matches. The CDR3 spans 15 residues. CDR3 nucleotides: TGCGCCAGCAGCTTTCAGGGGGCGGACACCGGGGAGCTGTTTTTT. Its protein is CASSFQGADTGELFF.

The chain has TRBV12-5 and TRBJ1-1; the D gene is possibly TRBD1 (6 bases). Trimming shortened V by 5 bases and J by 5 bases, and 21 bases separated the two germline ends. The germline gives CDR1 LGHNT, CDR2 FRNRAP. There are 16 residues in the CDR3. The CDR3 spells CASGNYPGHKETEAFF. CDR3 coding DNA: TGTGCTAGTGGTAACTACCCGGGACACAAGGAGACTGAAGCTTTCTTT. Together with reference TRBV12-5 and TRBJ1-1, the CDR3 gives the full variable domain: DARVTQTPRHKVTEMGQEVTMRCQPILGHNTVFWYRQTMMQGLELLAYFRNRAPLDDSGMPKDRFSAEMPDATLATLKIQPSEPRDSAVYFCASGNYPGHKETEAFFGQGTRLTVV.

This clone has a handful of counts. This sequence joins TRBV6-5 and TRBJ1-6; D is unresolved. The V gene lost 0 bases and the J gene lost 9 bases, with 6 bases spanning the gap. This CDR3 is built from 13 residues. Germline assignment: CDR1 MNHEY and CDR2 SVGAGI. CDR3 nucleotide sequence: TGTGCCAGCAGTTACTCCTCTCGTTCACCCCTCCACTTT. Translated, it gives CASSYSSRSPLHF.

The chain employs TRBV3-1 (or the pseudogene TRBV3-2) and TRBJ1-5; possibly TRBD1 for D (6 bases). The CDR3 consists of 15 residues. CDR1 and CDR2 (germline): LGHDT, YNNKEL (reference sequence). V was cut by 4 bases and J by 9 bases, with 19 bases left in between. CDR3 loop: CASSPPEGGIAPQHF. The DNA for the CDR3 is TGTGCCAGCAGCCCCCCCGAGGGGGGGATCGCGCCCCAGCATTTT.

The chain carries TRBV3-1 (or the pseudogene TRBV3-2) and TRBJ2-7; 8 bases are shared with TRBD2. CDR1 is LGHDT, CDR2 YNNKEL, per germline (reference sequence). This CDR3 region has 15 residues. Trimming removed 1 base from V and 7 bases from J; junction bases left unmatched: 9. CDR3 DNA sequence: TGTGCCAGCAGCCAAGGGTTTGGACTAGCCGCTGAGCAGTACTTC. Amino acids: CASSQGFGLAAEQYF.

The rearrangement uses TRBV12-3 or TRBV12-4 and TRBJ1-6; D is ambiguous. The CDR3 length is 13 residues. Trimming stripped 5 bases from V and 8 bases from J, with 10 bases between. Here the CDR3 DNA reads TGTGCCAGCAGTCAACTGCAGGATTCACCCCTCCACTTT. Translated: CASSQLQDSPLHF.

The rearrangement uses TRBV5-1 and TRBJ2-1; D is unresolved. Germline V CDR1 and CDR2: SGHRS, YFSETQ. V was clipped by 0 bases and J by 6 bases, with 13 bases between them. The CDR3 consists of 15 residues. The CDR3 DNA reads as TGCGCCAGCAGCTTGGGTGTCGGGTGGAGCAATGAGCAGTTCTTC. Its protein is CASSLGVGWSNEQFF. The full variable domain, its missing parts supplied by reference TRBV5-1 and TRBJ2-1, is KAGVTQTPRYLIKTRGQQVTLSCSPISGHRSVSWYQQTPGQGLQFLFEYFSETQRNKGNFPGRFSGRQFSNSRSEMNVSTLELGDSALYLCASSLGVGWSNEQFFGPGTRLTVL.

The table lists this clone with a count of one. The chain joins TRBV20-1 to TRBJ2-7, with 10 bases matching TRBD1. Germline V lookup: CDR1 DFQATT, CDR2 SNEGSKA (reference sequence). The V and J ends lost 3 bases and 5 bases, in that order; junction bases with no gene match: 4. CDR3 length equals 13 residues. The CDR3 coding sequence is TGCAGTGCTAGTGACAGGGGGCTAAACGAGCAGTACTTC. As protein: CSASDRGLNEQYF.

This CDR3 reads CASSQDTWSSYEQYF. The CDR3, as DNA: TGCGCCAGCAGCCAAGATACGTGGAGCTCCTACGAGCAGTACTTC. The chain joins TRBV4-3 to TRBJ2-7, with D unclear. Trimming removed 0 bases at V and 0 bases at J, with 9 bases between. CDR3 length equals 15 residues. CDR1 and CDR2 from the germline V gene are LGHNA and YSLEER.